The clone carrying this TCR beta chain came up a few times. The antigen remains undetermined. The sample is drawn from a study of blood T cells in healthy people across ages. Study-wide results and limits: Across samples, TCR beta diversity tracked strongly with naive T cell percentage. Long-lived donors had more naive CD4+ cells and higher diversity than aged donors.

Alongside a J-beta primer mix, a sample-barcoded 5' primer served in a second PCR lasting about 6 to 12 cycles. Per sample, CDR3-containing paired-end reads numbered at least 2.5 million. In TCRdb, the 5' RACE reads were re-called with MiXCR into one record per CDR3 protein. This repertoire shows approximately 800,000 distinct CDR3 sequences, around 34% found once; its top ten account for 10% to 15%. The TCR originated in a young man in good health. Specimen: blood.

CDR3 in amino acids: CSVGPGGENSPLHF. In DNA, the CDR3 is TGCAGCGTTGGCCCAGGGGGCGAAAATTCACCCCTCCACTTT. The J gene is TRBJ1-6, the V gene TRBV29-1, with TRBD1 matching over 8 bases. The V segment lost 4 bases and the J segment 7 bases; nucleotides outside the gene matches: 6. The CDR3 has 14 amino acids. Looked up from germline, CDR1 is SQVTM and CDR2 is ANQGSEA.